One and the same sample provided the 28 T cell receptor beta chains below, sequenced in a study of T cell repertoires in cytomegalovirus infection. Each CDR3 protein gets one entry after TCRdb re-called the reads with MiXCR. The sample gives around 530,000 distinct CDR3 sequences, about 30% of which show up once; less than 15% is in the top ten. Sequencing was done on a sample of PBMCs. These TCRs come from a human donor in good health (CMV status not recorded). Some clones in this sample may be carry-over from other donors' samples.

The chain links TRBV7-4 to TRBJ2-7, with 8 bases matching TRBD1. Trimming removed 3 bases from V and 5 bases from J; junction bases left unmatched: 3. The CDR3 is made up of 13 amino acids. CDR1 is SGHVT, CDR2 SQSDAQ, per germline. CDR3 in DNA: TGTGCCAGCAGCTTGACGACAGGGGACGAGCAGTACTTC. Its translation: CASSLTTGDEQYF.

CDR3: CASGLVQGQGSWDTQYF. DNA for the CDR3: TGTGCTAGTGGTTTGGTACAGGGACAGGGAAGTTGGGATACGCAGTATTTT. The chain employs TRBV12-5 and TRBJ2-3; 9 bases line up with TRBD1. The V and J ends lost 0 bases and 6 bases, in that order; junction bases with no gene match: 10. Germline CDR1 LGHNT, CDR2 FRNRAP. CDR3 length equals 17 residues. Full variable domain (rest looked up from reference TRBV12-5 and TRBJ2-3): DARVTQTPRHKVTEMGQEVTMRCQPILGHNTVFWYRQTMMQGLELLAYFRNRAPLDDSGMPKDRFSAEMPDATLATLKIQPSEPRDSAVYFCASGLVQGQGSWDTQYFGPGTRLTVL.

The gene calls are TRBV20-1 and TRBJ2-7; 8 nucleotides match TRBD1. With V trimmed by 0 bases and J by 2 bases, 3 bases remained unmatched. The CDR3 has 14 amino acids. The germline CDR1 and CDR2 sequences are DFQATT and SNEGSKA (reference sequence). In DNA form, the CDR3 reads TGCAGTGCTAGAGAGGAGACAGGGGCCTACGAGCAGTACTTC. Amino acids: CSAREETGAYEQYF.

This clonotype came up many times. This chain uses TRBV7-2 with TRBJ1-2; D possibly corresponds to TRBD1 (6 bases). The CDR3 is made up of 13 amino acids. Germline values: CDR1 SGHTA, CDR2 FQGNSA. Trimming stripped 1 base from V and 8 bases from J, with 11 bases between. This CDR3 reads CASSLGQTGGYTF. The CDR3 coding sequence is TGTGCCAGCAGCTTAGGACAGACAGGCGGCTACACCTTC.

The chain's CDR3 is CSARVRQGWGTEAFF. The CDR3 nucleotides read TGCAGTGCTAGAGTAAGACAGGGCTGGGGCACTGAAGCTTTCTTT. The rearrangement links TRBV20-1 to TRBJ1-1, with 7 bases matching TRBD1. Trimming took 1 base from V and 4 from J; bases not matched to a gene: 9. CDR3 size: 15 residues. Germline V CDR1 and CDR2: DFQATT, SNEGSKA (reference sequence).

This clonotype has only a few counts. The CDR3 protein is CASSPPLGRQVSYEQYF. CDR3 in DNA: TGTGCCAGTAGTCCCCCCTTGGGGAGACAGGTCTCCTACGAGCAGTACTTC. The rearrangement joins TRBV19 to TRBJ2-7, with TRBD1 as a possible D gene (6 bases). Trimming left V 5 bases short and J 0 bases short, with 20 bases between. The length of the CDR3 is 17 residues. CDR1 is LNHDA, CDR2 SQIVND, per germline (reference sequence).

The chain uses TRBV24-1 and TRBJ1-4; 9 bases fit TRBD1. Unmatched junction bases numbered 6, after V lost 4 bases and J lost 7 bases. This CDR3 region has 15 residues. Germline V lookup: CDR1 KGHDR, CDR2 SFDVKD. The CDR3 reads CATSDTGTGSEKLFF. The CDR3 region has the DNA TGTGCCACCAGTGACACCGGGACAGGGAGTGAAAAACTGTTTTTT.

J is TRBJ2-3 and V is TRBV24-1; D gene ambiguous. The CDR3 consists of 11 residues. Between the trimmed V and J ends, which lost 2 bases and 6 bases, there was a span of 2 bases. Germline loops: CDR1 KGHDR, CDR2 SFDVKD. The CDR3 loop reads CATSDWDTQYF. DNA of the CDR3: TGTGCCACCAGTGATTGGGATACGCAGTATTTT.

This clonotype was seen more than once but under ten times. This chain links TRBV7-2 with TRBJ2-5, with 8 positions matching TRBD2. In germline, CDR1 is SGHTA, CDR2 FQGNSA. There are 16 residues in the CDR3. V gave up 5 bases and J gave up 4 bases; unmatched junction bases: 12. CDR3 region: CASSGWVGLDTETQYF. The CDR3 DNA reads as TGTGCCAGCAGCGGTTGGGTGGGACTAGATACAGAGACCCAGTACTTC.

The chain couples TRBV7-2 to TRBJ2-7; 7 bases map to TRBD1. CDR3 length: 15 amino acids. In germline, CDR1 is SGHTA, CDR2 FQGNSA. The V and J ends lost 1 base and 4 bases, in that order; junction bases with no gene match: 7. CDR3 in DNA: TGTGCCAGCAGCTTAGTAGTAGGGGGCGAATACGAGCAGTACTTC. Its protein is CASSLVVGGEYEQYF.

This clonotype was detected only a few times. The chain employs TRBV20-1 and TRBJ2-1; 11 bases align to TRBD2. This CDR3 is 14 amino acids long. The junction had 4 bases not matched to a gene; V was cut back by 5 bases and J by 4 bases. CDR1 is DFQATT and CDR2 is SNEGSKA in the germline V gene (reference sequence). The DNA of the CDR3 is TGCAGTGCTTCGACTAGCGGGATATACAATGAGCAGTTCTTC. Amino acid sequence: CSASTSGIYNEQFF.

The gene calls are TRBV4-1 and TRBJ2-2, with TRBD2 matching over 12 bases. Per the germline V gene, CDR1 is MGHRA and CDR2 is YSYEKL. Trimming cost V 6 bases and J 1 base; bases outside gene matches: 6. The CDR3 extends over 17 amino acids. The CDR3 DNA sequence: TGCGCCAGCAGACACGGACTAGCGGGACTGAACACCGGGGAGCTGTTTTTT. Translation: CASRHGLAGLNTGELFF.

This clonotype was observed a few times. The chain has TRBV12-3 or TRBV12-4 and TRBJ2-3; 9 bases map to TRBD2. V gave up 4 bases and J gave up 6 bases; unmatched junction bases: 11. There are 16 residues in the CDR3. CDR3 in amino acids: CASSYRSGRRGDTQYF. CDR3 in DNA: TGTGCCAGCAGTTATCGAAGCGGGAGGCGGGGGGATACGCAGTATTTT.

This chain joins TRBV29-1 and TRBJ2-3; the D gene is possibly TRBD2 (6 bases). The CDR3 spans 13 residues. V lost 4 bases, J lost 2 bases, and 10 bases lay in between. Germline V lookup: CDR1 SQVTM, CDR2 ANQGSEA. The CDR3 DNA follows: TGCAGCGTTGCCCTAGCGTACACAGATACGCAGTATTTT. Residues: CSVALAYTDTQYF.

A few counts support this clonotype. The chain couples TRBV7-9 to TRBJ2-5; possibly TRBD1 or TRBD2 for D (5 bases each). Germline V gene sequence: CDR1 SEHNR, CDR2 FQNEAQ (reference sequence). The V and J ends lost 5 bases and 5 bases respectively, with 18 bases between them. The CDR3 runs to 15 residues. The DNA of the CDR3 is TGTGCCAGCAGCCCAAAGACCGGGGCTGGGGAGACCCAGTACTTC. It translates to CASSPKTGAGETQYF.

The chain has TRBV11-2 and TRBJ2-1; no clear D. Trimming pared 0 bases from V and 8 bases from J, leaving 14 bases between. From germline, CDR1 is SGHAT and CDR2 FQNNGV. The CDR3 is 15 amino acids. The CDR3 DNA reads as TGTGCCAGCAGCTTAGAGGCCAGGTGGTTCGATGAGCAGTTCTTC. Translating gives CASSLEARWFDEQFF.

This clonotype was counted many times. The chain combines TRBV7-8 with TRBJ2-2; D call uncertain. The germline V gene encodes CDR1 SGHVS and CDR2 FQNEAQ. The ends were cut back, 6 bases at V and 1 base at J, with 15 bases in the middle. The CDR3 contains 16 residues. The CDR3 region has the DNA TGTGCCAGCAGGGAGACAACCATGGGGAACACCGGGGAGCTGTTTTTT. It translates to CASRETTMGNTGELFF. Variable domain in full (rest from reference TRBV7-8 and TRBJ2-2): GAGVSQSPRYKVAKRGQDVALRCDPISGHVSLFWYQQALGQGPEFLTYFQNEAQLDKSGLPSDRFFAERPEGSVSTLKIQRTQQEDSAVYLCASRETTMGNTGELFFGEGSRLTVL.

This chain connects TRBV28 to TRBJ2-2; either TRBD1 or TRBD2 may fit D (5 bases each). Deletions cut 6 bases from V and 9 bases from J, with 11 bases between. In germline, CDR1 is MDHEN, CDR2 SYDVKM. This CDR3 spans 12 amino acids. The CDR3 DNA follows: TGTGCCAGCAGCCCCCCGGGGCGGGAGCTGTTTTTT. This translates into CASSPPGRELFF.

This clonotype was seen many times. The genes are TRBV7-2 and TRBJ2-1, with 11 positions matching TRBD2. The CDR3 contains 17 residues. Germline V lookup: CDR1 SGHTA, CDR2 FQGNSA. After removal of 5 bases from V and 3 bases from J, the junction contained 9 bases not matched to a gene. Here the CDR3 reads CASSPVGLAGGYNEQFF. For the CDR3, the DNA is TGTGCCAGCAGCCCCGTTGGGCTAGCGGGAGGCTACAATGAGCAGTTCTTC.

This clonotype has a handful of counts. The chain recombines TRBV9 with TRBJ2-5; TRBD1 matches at 7 bases. V lost 4 bases, J lost 1 base, and 4 bases stayed unmatched. This CDR3 spans 14 amino acids. CDR1 and CDR2 from the germline V gene are SGDLS and YYNGEE. DNA of the CDR3: TGTGCCAGCAGCCCGGACAGGTTCCAAGAGACCCAGTACTTC. Translated, it gives CASSPDRFQETQYF.

The rearrangement links TRBV18 to TRBJ1-3, with D hard to call. The V gene's germline CDR1 is KGHSH and CDR2 LQKENI. Trimming pared 2 bases from V and 0 bases from J, leaving 8 bases between. This CDR3 has 15 amino acids. CDR3 nucleotide sequence: TGTGCCAGCTCACCATCGACTAGCTCTGGAAACACCATATATTTT. Protein: CASSPSTSSGNTIYF.

This clonotype has a handful of counts. J is TRBJ2-6 and V is TRBV7-2; 9 positions match TRBD1. The CDR3 sequence is 17 residues long. V was pared by 5 bases and J by 4 bases, with 9 bases of the junction left unmatched. Germline V gives CDR1 SGHTA, CDR2 FQGNSA. The CDR3 DNA reads TGTGCCAGCAGCCTAACAGGGGGCGCGGGAGGGGCCAACGTCCTGACTTTC. Its translation: CASSLTGGAGGANVLTF.

The chain uses TRBV7-2 and TRBJ1-1; the D gene is possibly TRBD1 (5 bases). Germline CDR1 SGHTA, CDR2 FQGNSA. The V end was cut by 6 bases, the J end by 4 bases, with 18 bases between. CDR3 size: 15 residues. The CDR3: CASRVPGPASTEAFF. The CDR3 coding sequence is TGTGCCAGCAGGGTACCGGGGCCCGCTAGCACTGAAGCTTTCTTT.

V gene TRBV6-5 combines with J gene TRBJ2-3; a weak D match, TRBD2 (6 bases). There are 15 residues in the CDR3. V lost 0 bases to trimming and J lost 3 bases, with 10 bases between them. Germline loops: CDR1 MNHEY, CDR2 SVGAGI. This chain's CDR3 is CASSYSGGVTDTQYF. CDR3 in DNA: TGTGCCAGCAGTTACTCCGGGGGAGTGACAGATACGCAGTATTTT.

The rearrangement uses TRBV20-1 and TRBJ2-4, with D perhaps TRBD2 (6 bases). The CDR3 has 14 amino acids. Germline lookup yields CDR1 DFQATT and CDR2 SNEGSKA (reference sequence). With 3 bases removed from V and 1 base from J, the gap between germline ends came to 10 bases. CDR3 protein: CSASGGEAKNIQYF. CDR3 DNA sequence: TGCAGTGCTAGTGGAGGGGAGGCCAAAAACATTCAGTACTTC.

The chain has TRBV7-6 and TRBJ1-6; the D gene is possibly TRBD1 (6 bases). This CDR3 has 17 amino acids. CDR1 and CDR2 (germline): SGHVS, FNYEAQ. The V and J ends lost 5 bases and 0 bases respectively, with 14 bases between them. The chain's CDR3 is CASSRGDRSSYNSPLHF. CDR3 bases: TGTGCCAGCAGCAGGGGGGATAGAAGCTCCTATAATTCACCCCTCCACTTT.

The V and J genes are TRBV15 and TRBJ1-5, with 8 positions matching TRBD1. This CDR3 comprises 17 residues. Looked up from germline, CDR1 is LNHNV and CDR2 is YYDKDF (reference sequence). The V and J ends lost 0 bases and 7 bases, in that order; junction bases with no gene match: 11. The CDR3 nucleotides are TGTGCCACCAGCAGAGATTTGGCGGCAGGGGGCCACCAGCCCCAGCATTTT. Its translation: CATSRDLAAGGHQPQHF.

This clonotype was seen once. The chain has TRBV5-1 and TRBJ2-3; TRBD1 matches at 7 bases. V shed 4 bases, J shed 0 bases, and the junction held 2 bases outside the gene matches. This CDR3 contains 14 residues. Germline V gene lookup returns CDR1 SGHRS and CDR2 YFSETQ. The CDR3 reads CASSQDRSTDTQYF. The CDR3 coding sequence is TGCGCCAGCAGCCAGGACAGGAGCACAGATACGCAGTATTTT.